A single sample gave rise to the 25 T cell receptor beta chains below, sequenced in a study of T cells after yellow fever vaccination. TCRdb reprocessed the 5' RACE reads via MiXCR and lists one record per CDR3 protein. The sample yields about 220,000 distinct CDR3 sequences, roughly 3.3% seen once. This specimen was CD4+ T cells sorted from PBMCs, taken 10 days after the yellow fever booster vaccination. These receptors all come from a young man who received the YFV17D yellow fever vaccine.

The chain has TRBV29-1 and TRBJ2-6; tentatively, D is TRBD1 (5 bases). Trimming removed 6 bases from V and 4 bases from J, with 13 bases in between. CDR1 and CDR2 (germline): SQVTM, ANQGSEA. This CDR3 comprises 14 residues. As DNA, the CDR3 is TGCAGCGTCCACGAAGGGGCCGGGGCCAACGTCCTGACTTTC. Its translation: CSVHEGAGANVLTF.

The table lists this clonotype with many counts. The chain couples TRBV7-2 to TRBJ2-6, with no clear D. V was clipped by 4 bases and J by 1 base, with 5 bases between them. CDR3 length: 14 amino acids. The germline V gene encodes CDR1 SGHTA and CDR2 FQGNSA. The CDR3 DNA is TGTGCCAGCAGCTCCACATCTGGGGCCAACGTCCTGACTTTC. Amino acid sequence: CASSSTSGANVLTF.

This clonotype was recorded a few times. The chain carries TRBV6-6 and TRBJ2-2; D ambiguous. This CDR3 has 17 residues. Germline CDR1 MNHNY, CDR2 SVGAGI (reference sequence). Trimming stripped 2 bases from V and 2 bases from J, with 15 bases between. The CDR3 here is CASSYPPILTNTGELFF. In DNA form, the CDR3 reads TGTGCCAGCAGTTACCCCCCGATTCTAACTAACACCGGGGAGCTGTTTTTT.

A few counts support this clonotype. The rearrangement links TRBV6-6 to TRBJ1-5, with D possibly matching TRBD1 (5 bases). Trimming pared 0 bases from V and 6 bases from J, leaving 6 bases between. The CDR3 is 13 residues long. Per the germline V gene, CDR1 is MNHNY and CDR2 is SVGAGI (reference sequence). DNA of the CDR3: TGTGCCAGCAGTTACTCCAGGGTTCAGCCCCAGCATTTT. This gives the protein CASSYSRVQPQHF.

The CDR3 reads CASSVDRPGNTIYF. CDR3 DNA: TGTGCCAGCAGCGTAGACAGACCCGGAAACACCATATATTTT. The V gene is TRBV7-2, the J gene TRBJ1-3; maybe TRBD1 (5 bases). Germline V CDR1 and CDR2: SGHTA, FQGNSA. V was shortened by 5 bases and J by 4 bases, with 12 bases between the two germline ends. CDR3 length: 14 amino acids. Together with reference TRBV7-2 and TRBJ1-3, the CDR3 gives the full variable domain: GAGVSQSPSNKVTEKGKDVELRCDPISGHTALYWYRQSLGQGLEFLIYFQGNSAPDKSGLPSDRFSAERTGGSVSTLTIQRTQQEDSAVYLCASSVDRPGNTIYFGEGSWLTVV.

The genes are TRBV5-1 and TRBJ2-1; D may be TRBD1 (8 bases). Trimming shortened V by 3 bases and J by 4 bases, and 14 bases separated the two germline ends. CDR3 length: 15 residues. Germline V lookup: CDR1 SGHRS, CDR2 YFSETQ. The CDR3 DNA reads TGCGCCAGCAGCTGGAACAGGGGGGGGTACAATGAGCAGTTCTTC. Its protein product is CASSWNRGGYNEQFF. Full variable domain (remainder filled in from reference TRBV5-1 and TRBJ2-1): KAGVTQTPRYLIKTRGQQVTLSCSPISGHRSVSWYQQTPGQGLQFLFEYFSETQRNKGNFPGRFSGRQFSNSRSEMNVSTLELGDSALYLCASSWNRGGYNEQFFGPGTRLTVL.

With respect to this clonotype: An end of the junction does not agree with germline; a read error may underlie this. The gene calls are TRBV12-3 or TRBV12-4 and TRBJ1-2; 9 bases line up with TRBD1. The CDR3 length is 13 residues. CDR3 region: CASRGTGSYGNTF. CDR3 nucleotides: TGTGCCAGCAGGGGGACAGGGTCATATGGCAACACCTTC.

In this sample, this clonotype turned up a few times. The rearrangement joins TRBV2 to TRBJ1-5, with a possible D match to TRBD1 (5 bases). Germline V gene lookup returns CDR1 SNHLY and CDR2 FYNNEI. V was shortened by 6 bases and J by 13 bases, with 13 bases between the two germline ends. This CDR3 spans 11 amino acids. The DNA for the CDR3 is TGTGCCAGCAGCATAAGGGGACCACAGCATTTT. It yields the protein CASSIRGPQHF.

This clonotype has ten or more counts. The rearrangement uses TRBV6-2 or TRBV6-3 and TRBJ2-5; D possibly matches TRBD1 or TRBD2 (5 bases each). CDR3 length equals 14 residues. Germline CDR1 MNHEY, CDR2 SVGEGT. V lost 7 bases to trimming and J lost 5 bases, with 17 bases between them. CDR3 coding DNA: TGTGCCAGCACCTATGGGACGGGGTACGAGACCCAGTACTTC. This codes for CASTYGTGYETQYF.

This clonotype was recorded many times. This chain's CDR3 is CASSLSTQGARGEQYF. CDR3 DNA: TGTGCCAGCAGTTTATCGACCCAGGGGGCGCGAGGAGAGCAGTACTTC. The rearrangement uses TRBV27 and TRBJ2-7; TRBD1 aligns across 8 bases. Germline V gene lookup returns CDR1 MNHEY and CDR2 SMNVEV (reference sequence). Trimming took 0 bases from V and 7 from J; bases not matched to a gene: 11. The CDR3 length is 16 residues.

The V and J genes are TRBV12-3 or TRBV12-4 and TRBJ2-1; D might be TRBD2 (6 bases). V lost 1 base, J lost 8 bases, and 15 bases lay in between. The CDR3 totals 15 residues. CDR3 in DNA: TGTGCCAGCAGTTTAGGACTAGTCCCGAGCGATGAGCAGTTCTTC. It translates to CASSLGLVPSDEQFF.

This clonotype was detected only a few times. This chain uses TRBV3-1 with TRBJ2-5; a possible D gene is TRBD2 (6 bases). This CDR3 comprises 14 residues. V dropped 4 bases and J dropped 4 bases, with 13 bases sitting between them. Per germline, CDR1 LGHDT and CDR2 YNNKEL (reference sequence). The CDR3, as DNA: TGTGCCAGCAGCCTTACTAGCTCGGGAGAGACCCAGTACTTC. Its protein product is CASSLTSSGETQYF.

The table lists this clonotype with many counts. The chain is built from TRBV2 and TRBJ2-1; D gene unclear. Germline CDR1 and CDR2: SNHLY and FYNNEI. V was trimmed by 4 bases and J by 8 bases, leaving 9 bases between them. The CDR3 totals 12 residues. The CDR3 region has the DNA TGTGCCAGCAGTGGTACCTGGGATGAGCAGTTCTTC. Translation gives CASSGTWDEQFF.

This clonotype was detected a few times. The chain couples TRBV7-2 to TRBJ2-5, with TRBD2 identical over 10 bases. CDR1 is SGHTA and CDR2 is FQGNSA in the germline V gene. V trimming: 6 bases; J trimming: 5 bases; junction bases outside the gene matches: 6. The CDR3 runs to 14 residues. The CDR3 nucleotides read TGTGCCAGCAGAAGCGGGGGGGCGGTTGAGACCCAGTACTTC. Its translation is CASRSGGAVETQYF.

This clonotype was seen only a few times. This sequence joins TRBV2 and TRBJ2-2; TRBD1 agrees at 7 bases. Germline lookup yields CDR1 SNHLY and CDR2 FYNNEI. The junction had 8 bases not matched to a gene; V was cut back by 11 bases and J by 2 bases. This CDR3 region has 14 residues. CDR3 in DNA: TGTGCCTCTAAGGACAGGTCAAACACCGGGGAGCTGTTTTTT. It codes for CASKDRSNTGELFF.

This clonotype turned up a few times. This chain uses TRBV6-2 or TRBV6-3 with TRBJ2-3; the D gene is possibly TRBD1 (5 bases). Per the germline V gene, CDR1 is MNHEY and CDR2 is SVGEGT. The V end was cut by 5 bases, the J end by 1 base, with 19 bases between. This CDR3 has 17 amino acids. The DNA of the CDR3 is TGTGCCAGCAGTCGTCAAAGAAAGGGCAGGGGCACAGATACGCAGTATTTT. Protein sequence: CASSRQRKGRGTDTQYF.

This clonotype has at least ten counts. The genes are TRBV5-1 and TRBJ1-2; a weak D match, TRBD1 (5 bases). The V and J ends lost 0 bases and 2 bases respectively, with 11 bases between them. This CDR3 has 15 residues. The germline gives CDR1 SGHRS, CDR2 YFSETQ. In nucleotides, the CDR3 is TGCGCCAGCAGCTTGGTCGGGGGAGGAAACTATGGCTACACCTTC. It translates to CASSLVGGGNYGYTF.

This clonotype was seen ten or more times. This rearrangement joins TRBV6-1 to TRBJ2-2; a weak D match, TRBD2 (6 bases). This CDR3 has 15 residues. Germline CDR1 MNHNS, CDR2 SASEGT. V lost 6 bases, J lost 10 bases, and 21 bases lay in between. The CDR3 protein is CASRGRDSALEELFF. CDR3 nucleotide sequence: TGTGCCAGCAGAGGCAGGGACTCAGCGTTGGAGGAGCTGTTTTTT.

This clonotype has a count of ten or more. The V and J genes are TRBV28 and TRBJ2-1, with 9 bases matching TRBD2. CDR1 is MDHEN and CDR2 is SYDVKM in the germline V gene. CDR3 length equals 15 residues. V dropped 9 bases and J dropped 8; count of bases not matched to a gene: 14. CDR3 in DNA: TGTGCCAGTTACTCCGGGACTAGCAGATCGGATGAGCAGTTCTTC. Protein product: CASYSGTSRSDEQFF. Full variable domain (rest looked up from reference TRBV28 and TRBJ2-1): DVKVTQSSRYLVKRTGEKVFLECVQDMDHENMFWYRQDPGLGLRLIYFSYDVKMKEKGDIPEGYSVSREKKERFSLILESASTNQTSMYLCASYSGTSRSDEQFFGPGTRLTVL.

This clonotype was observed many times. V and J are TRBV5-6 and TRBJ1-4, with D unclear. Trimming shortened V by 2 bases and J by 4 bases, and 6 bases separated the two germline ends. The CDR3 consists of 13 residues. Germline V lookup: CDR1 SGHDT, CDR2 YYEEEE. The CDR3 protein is CASSFGVNEKLFF. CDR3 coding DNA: TGTGCCAGCAGCTTTGGCGTTAATGAAAAACTGTTTTTT.

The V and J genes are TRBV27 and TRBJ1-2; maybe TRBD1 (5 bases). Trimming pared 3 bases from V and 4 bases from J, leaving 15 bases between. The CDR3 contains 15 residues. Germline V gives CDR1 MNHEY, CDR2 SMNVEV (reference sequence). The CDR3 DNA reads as TGTGCCAGCAGTTTGATAGGAGGGACCCTCTATGGCTACACCTTC. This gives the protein CASSLIGGTLYGYTF.

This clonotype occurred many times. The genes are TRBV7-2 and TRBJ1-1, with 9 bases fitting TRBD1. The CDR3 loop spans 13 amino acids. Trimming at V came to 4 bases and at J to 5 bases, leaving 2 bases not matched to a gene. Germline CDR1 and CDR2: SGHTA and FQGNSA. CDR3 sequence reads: CASSSDRGTEAFF. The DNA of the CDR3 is TGTGCCAGCAGCTCGGACAGGGGAACTGAAGCTTTCTTT. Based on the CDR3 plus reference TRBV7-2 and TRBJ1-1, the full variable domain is GAGVSQSPSNKVTEKGKDVELRCDPISGHTALYWYRQSLGQGLEFLIYFQGNSAPDKSGLPSDRFSAERTGGSVSTLTIQRTQQEDSAVYLCASSSDRGTEAFFGQGTRLTVV.

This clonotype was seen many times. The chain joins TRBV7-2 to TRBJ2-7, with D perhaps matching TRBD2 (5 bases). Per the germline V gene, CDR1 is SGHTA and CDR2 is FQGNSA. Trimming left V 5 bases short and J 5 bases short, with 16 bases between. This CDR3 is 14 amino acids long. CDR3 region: CASSPRLLGHEQYV. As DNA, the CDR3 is TGTGCCAGCAGCCCGAGACTACTGGGTCACGAGCAGTACGTC.

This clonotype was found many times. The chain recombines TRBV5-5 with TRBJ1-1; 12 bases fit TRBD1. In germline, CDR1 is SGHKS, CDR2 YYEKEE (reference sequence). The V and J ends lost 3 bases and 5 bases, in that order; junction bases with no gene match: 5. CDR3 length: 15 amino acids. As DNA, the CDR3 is TGTGCCAGCAGCTGGAGGGACAGGGGGCAAACTGAAGCTTTCTTT. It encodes CASSWRDRGQTEAFF.

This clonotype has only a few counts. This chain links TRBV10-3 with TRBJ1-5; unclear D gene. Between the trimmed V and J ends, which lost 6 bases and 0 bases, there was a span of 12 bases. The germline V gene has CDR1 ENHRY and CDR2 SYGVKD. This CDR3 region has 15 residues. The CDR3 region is CAISDGPYSNQPQHF. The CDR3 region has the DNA TGTGCCATCAGCGATGGACCTTATAGCAATCAGCCCCAGCATTTT.